This T cell receptor (beta chain) was observed in a study of T-cell reconstitution after alpha-beta-depleted transplantation in children. Unique molecular identifiers tagged the TCRbeta library. Each CDR3 protein is one row after TCRdb ran MiXCR on the PCR reads. This sample has 640,000 or so distinct CDR3 sequences, with 16% found just once. This clonotype originated in a human donor who donated a stem cell graft to a child with acute myeloid leukemia. The sequences come from PBMCs from the stem cell graft donor, collected from the stem cell graft.

The CDR3 coding sequence is TGTGCCAGCAGCCCGGGAGGGGGGTTAAGCGATGAGCAGTTCTTC. Encoded protein: CASSPGGGLSDEQFF. The chain employs TRBV7-3 and TRBJ2-1; 8 bases match TRBD2. The ends lost 5 bases at V and 8 bases at J; junction bases unmatched: 11. Germline V gene data show CDR1 as SGHTA and CDR2 as FQGTGA. The CDR3 length is 15 residues.